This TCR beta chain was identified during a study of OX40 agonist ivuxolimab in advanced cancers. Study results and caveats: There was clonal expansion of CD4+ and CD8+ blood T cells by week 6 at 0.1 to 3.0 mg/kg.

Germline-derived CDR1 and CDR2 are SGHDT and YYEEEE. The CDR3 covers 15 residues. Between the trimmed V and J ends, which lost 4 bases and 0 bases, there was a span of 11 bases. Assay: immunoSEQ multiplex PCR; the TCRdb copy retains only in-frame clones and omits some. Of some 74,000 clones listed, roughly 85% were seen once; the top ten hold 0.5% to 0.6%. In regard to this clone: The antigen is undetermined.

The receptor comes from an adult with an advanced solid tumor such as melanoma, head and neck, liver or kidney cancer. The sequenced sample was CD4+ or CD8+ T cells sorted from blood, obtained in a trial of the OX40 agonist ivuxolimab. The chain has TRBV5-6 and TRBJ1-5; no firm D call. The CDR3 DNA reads TGTGCCAGCAGCCCGGGTTCGGGTAGCAATCAGCCCCAGCATTTT. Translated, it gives CASSPGSGSNQPQHF.